The 14 T cell receptor beta chains given below trace back to one sample, sequenced in a study of blood T cells in healthy people across ages. A second PCR of about 6 to 11 cycles used a sample-barcoded 5' primer and a J-beta primer mix. TCRdb analysed the 5' RACE reads with MiXCR anew, one entry per CDR3 protein. The data contain approximately 810,000 distinct CDR3 sequences, roughly 35% of them singletons. The source material was blood. These receptor sequences come from a man between 18 and 29 years old in good health.

The sample holds a few counts of this clonotype. The chain joins TRBV10-3 to TRBJ2-1; D is unclear. CDR1 is ENHRY and CDR2 is SYGVKD in the germline V gene. CDR3 length: 11 residues. V was trimmed by 6 bases and J by 8 bases, leaving 8 bases between them. This chain's CDR3 is CAISWDDEQFF. The CDR3 nucleotides read TGTGCCATCAGCTGGGATGATGAGCAGTTCTTC.

The V gene is TRBV20-1, the J gene TRBJ2-1; 9 nucleotides match TRBD2. The last part of the DNA fits TRBJ2-7 better; the J call may be wrong. The CDR3 is 16 amino acids. In germline, CDR1 is DFQATT, CDR2 SNEGSKA (reference sequence). CDR3 in DNA: TGCAGTGCTAGAAATAGCGGGGGCAGCTCCTACAATGAGCAGTACTTC. Its protein product is CSARNSGGSSYNEQYF.

The genes are TRBV4-3 and TRBJ2-3, with D perhaps matching TRBD1 or TRBD2 (5 bases each). From germline, CDR1 is LGHNA and CDR2 YSLEER. The CDR3 is 14 residues long. V shed 4 bases and J shed 4 bases, with 12 bases lying between them. This CDR3 is CASSPAGTSDTQYF. The CDR3 region has the DNA TGCGCCAGCAGCCCGGCAGGGACCTCAGATACGCAGTATTTT.

This clonotype was recorded a few times. V is TRBV20-1 and J is TRBJ2-1, with TRBD1 matching 11 bases. Germline loops: CDR1 DFQATT, CDR2 SNEGSKA (reference sequence). Trimming removed 1 base from V and 3 bases from J; junction bases left unmatched: 2. The CDR3 runs to 15 residues. DNA for the CDR3: TGCAGTGCTAGAGCCGGGACAGGGGGCTACAATGAGCAGTTCTTC. It translates to CSARAGTGGYNEQFF.

The CDR3 nucleotides read TGTGCCAGCAGTTACTCAGGACAGGGGGCCCATCAGGAAAAACTGTTTTTT. Its translation is CASSYSGQGAHQEKLFF. J is TRBJ1-4 and V is TRBV6-6; the match to TRBD1 covers 11 bases. The germline V gene has CDR1 MNHNY and CDR2 SVGAGI (reference sequence). The length of the CDR3 is 17 residues. Losses at the gene ends were 0 bases for V and 8 bases for J; bases not matched to a gene: 8.

The chain recombines TRBV9 with TRBJ2-7; no clear D. Germline CDR1 reads SGDLS; CDR2 reads YYNGEE. The ends were cut back, 4 bases at V and 7 bases at J, with 15 bases in the middle. The CDR3 is 13 residues long. DNA for the CDR3: TGTGCCAGCAGCCCCGACAACTGGAGTGAGCAGTACTTC. This encodes CASSPDNWSEQYF.

There are many counts of this clonotype. The chain uses TRBV2 and TRBJ2-1; D possibly corresponds to TRBD1 (6 bases). Trimming shortened V by 6 bases and J by 2 bases, and 17 bases separated the two germline ends. This CDR3 spans 16 amino acids. The germline V gene encodes CDR1 SNHLY and CDR2 FYNNEI. The CDR3 bases are TGTGCCAGCAGGAAGGGGGAATGGGCCCCCTACAATGAGCAGTTCTTC. It is translated as CASRKGEWAPYNEQFF.

The V call is TRBV11-2, the J call TRBJ2-1; no definite D call. Trimming took off 0 bases at V and 8 bases at J, with 11 bases between the two ends. Germline V gives CDR1 SGHAT, CDR2 FQNNGV. The CDR3 length is 14 residues. CDR3: CASSLESRSDEQFF. The CDR3 coding sequence is TGTGCCAGCAGCTTAGAGTCCCGGTCCGATGAGCAGTTCTTC. The complete variable domain, with remaining parts taken from reference TRBV11-2 and TRBJ2-1, reads EAGVAQSPRYKIIEKRQSVAFWCNPISGHATLYWYQQILGQGPKLLIQFQNNGVVDDSQLPKDRFSAERLKGVDSTLKIQPAKLEDSAVYLCASSLESRSDEQFFGPGTRLTVL.

The table lists this clonotype with a count of one. As DNA, the CDR3 is TGTGCCAGCAGCTACTCGGGACTAGACCTAAATGAGCAGTACTTC. Protein product: CASSYSGLDLNEQYF. The V and J genes are TRBV7-3 and TRBJ2-5, with 8 bases matching TRBD2. CDR1 and CDR2 from the germline V gene are SGHTA and FQGTGA. This CDR3 has 15 residues. V dropped 4 bases and J dropped 11; count of bases not matched to a gene: 15.

This clonotype was picked up many times. V is TRBV9 and J is TRBJ2-7; D is ambiguous. CDR3 size: 13 residues. With 2 bases removed from V and 0 bases from J, the gap between germline ends came to 6 bases. CDR1 is SGDLS, CDR2 YYNGEE, per germline. CDR3 residues: CASSVHTSYEQYF. The CDR3 nucleotides read TGTGCCAGCAGCGTCCACACCTCCTACGAGCAGTACTTC.

V gene TRBV15 combines with J gene TRBJ2-5, with TRBD2 identical over 11 bases. The trim removed 1 base at V and 2 bases at J, leaving 6 bases unmatched. Looked up from germline, CDR1 is LNHNV and CDR2 is YYDKDF (reference sequence). CDR3 length: 17 residues. CDR3 sequence reads: CATSRGTSGRLQETQYF. DNA for the CDR3: TGTGCCACCAGCAGAGGAACTAGCGGGAGATTGCAAGAGACCCAGTACTTC.

This chain uses TRBV5-1 with TRBJ1-1; unclear D gene. The CDR3 contains 18 residues. Germline V CDR1 and CDR2: SGHRS, YFSETQ. Trimming took 0 bases from V and 3 from J, leaving 21 bases between them. The CDR3: CASSLGQANYVVDTEAFF. CDR3 in DNA: TGCGCCAGCAGCTTGGGGCAGGCGAATTATGTAGTGGACACTGAAGCTTTCTTT.

The chain recombines TRBV10-3 with TRBJ1-1; 8 bases line up with TRBD1. V lost 6 bases, J lost 11 bases, and 8 bases stayed unmatched. Looked up from germline, CDR1 is ENHRY and CDR2 is SYGVKD. The CDR3 contains 12 residues. CDR3 sequence reads: CAISGTGEAAFF. CDR3 sequence (DNA): TGTGCCATCAGCGGGACAGGCGAGGCGGCTTTCTTT.

A few counts support this clonotype. The rearrangement uses TRBV5-5 and TRBJ1-1, with D uncertain. The CDR3 runs 17 residues. Per the germline V gene, CDR1 is SGHKS and CDR2 is YYEKEE (reference sequence). V shed 3 bases and J shed 4 bases, with 22 bases lying between them. The CDR3 bases are TGTGCCAGCAGCTCTGACCCGTCAAGGTCTGGGAGCACTGAAGCTTTCTTT. This codes for CASSSDPSRSGSTEAFF.